Shown below are 18 T cell receptor beta chains from a single sample sequenced in a study of patients and donors after allogeneic stem cell transplantation. TCRdb re-analysed the RT-PCR reads in MiXCR, keeping a single row per CDR3 protein. The sample includes hundreds of thousands of distinct CDR3 sequences, roughly 17% of them seen just once. Input material: blood, either unsorted or a sorted T cell fraction (not recorded which). Every receptor here comes from a human donor who was either an allogeneic HSCT recipient or a stem cell or donor lymphocyte infusion donor (not recorded which). It is not recorded whose cells these are; they may come from a transplant donor.

This clonotype was seen only once. The rearrangement links TRBV29-1 to TRBJ1-2; D is possibly TRBD1 (5 bases). CDR1 is SQVTM and CDR2 is ANQGSEA in the germline V gene. CDR3 size: 14 residues. Between the trimmed V and J ends, which lost 3 bases and 5 bases, there was a span of 16 bases. The CDR3 nucleotides read TGCAGCGTTGAGGGGACGGCAGATTCTTATGGCTACACCTTC. This sequence encodes CSVEGTADSYGYTF.

This rearrangement joins TRBV12-3 or TRBV12-4 to TRBJ2-7; D is possibly TRBD2 (6 bases). V gave up 1 base and J gave up 3 bases, with 19 bases separating them. The CDR3 runs 17 residues. The CDR3 region is CASSLGWVFAGNYEQYF. The CDR3 DNA reads TGTGCCAGCAGTTTAGGATGGGTTTTTGCGGGAAACTACGAGCAGTACTTC.

This clonotype was recorded a few times. CDR3: CASSFGQISYNEQFF. The CDR3 coding sequence is TGTGCCAGCAGCTTCGGACAGATCTCCTACAATGAGCAGTTCTTC. The chain uses TRBV5-6 and TRBJ2-1; TRBD1 might be the D (6 bases). Trimming shortened V by 2 bases and J by 0 bases, and 9 bases separated the two germline ends. Germline CDR1 reads SGHDT; CDR2 reads YYEEEE. The CDR3 extends over 15 amino acids.

The chain carries TRBV7-2 and TRBJ1-1; the match to TRBD1 covers 7 bases. The germline V gene encodes CDR1 SGHTA and CDR2 FQGNSA. The CDR3 is 14 residues long. Trimming cost V 4 bases and J 10 bases; bases outside gene matches: 12. The CDR3 loop reads CASSYDRRGGRAFF. DNA of the CDR3: TGTGCCAGCAGCTACGATCGACGAGGGGGCAGAGCTTTCTTT. Full variable domain (remainder filled in from reference TRBV7-2 and TRBJ1-1): GAGVSQSPSNKVTEKGKDVELRCDPISGHTALYWYRQSLGQGLEFLIYFQGNSAPDKSGLPSDRFSAERTGGSVSTLTIQRTQQEDSAVYLCASSYDRRGGRAFFGQGTRLTVV.

This rearrangement joins TRBV5-1 to TRBJ1-1; 7 bases agree with TRBD1. The germline V gene encodes CDR1 SGHRS and CDR2 YFSETQ. The CDR3 spans 16 residues. V trimming: 0 bases; J trimming: 5 bases; junction bases outside the gene matches: 10. CDR3 loop: CASSLALGQGGTEAFF. The CDR3 DNA follows: TGCGCCAGCAGCTTGGCCCTGGGGCAGGGGGGGACTGAAGCTTTCTTT.

The chain couples TRBV20-1 to TRBJ1-2; D gene ambiguous. Germline CDR1 reads DFQATT; CDR2 reads SNEGSKA (reference sequence). V shed 3 bases and J shed 2 bases, with 10 bases lying between them. The CDR3 has 13 amino acids. The CDR3 nucleotides read TGCAGTGCTAGTGAGGGTCTCAACTATGGCTACACCTTC. It codes for CSASEGLNYGYTF.

The V call is TRBV5-1, the J call TRBJ2-1; the match to TRBD1 covers 9 bases. In germline, CDR1 is SGHRS, CDR2 YFSETQ. The CDR3 extends over 19 amino acids. V trimming: 7 bases; J trimming: 4 bases; junction bases outside the gene matches: 21. The DNA of the CDR3 is TGCGCCAGCTCGTTTGAAAACAGGGGCCGGGACAGGGTGTACAATGAGCAGTTCTTC. Translating gives CASSFENRGRDRVYNEQFF.

Comment on this clonotype: A much larger clone differs by one base, so this may be a read error. V and J are TRBV12-3 or TRBV12-4 and TRBJ2-1; no clear D. There are 10 residues in the CDR3. In nucleotides, the CDR3 is TGTGCCTGCAGTTACCCTACGGCTTCCTTC. Translating gives CACSYPTASF.

This chain links TRBV4-2 with TRBJ1-2, with 7 bases identical to TRBD1. CDR3 size: 14 residues. The ends lost 1 base at V and 6 bases at J; junction bases unmatched: 5. Germline V gene sequence: CDR1 LGHNA, CDR2 YNFKEQ. The CDR3 region has the DNA TGTGCCAGCAGCCAAGTGACAGGGAAGGATGGCTACACCTTC. Protein product: CASSQVTGKDGYTF.

CDR3 DNA: TGTGCCAGCTCACCAGGGACAGGGGATTTGGGCAAAAACATTCAGTACTTC. Amino acids: CASSPGTGDLGKNIQYF. The V and J genes are TRBV18 and TRBJ2-4; 10 bases line up with TRBD1. Germline CDR1 KGHSH, CDR2 LQKENI. After removal of 2 bases from V and 3 bases from J, the junction contained 7 bases not matched to a gene. The CDR3 contains 17 residues.

The CDR3 region has the DNA TGTGCCAGCAGTGAAAGGAGGGGCAAGTCAGAAAGGTGGGCTGAAGCTTTCTTT. Protein sequence: CASSERRGKSERWAEAFF. This rearrangement joins TRBV6-1 to TRBJ1-1, with a weak D call TRBD1 (5 bases). Germline assignment: CDR1 MNHNS and CDR2 SASEGT. V was cut by 2 bases and J by 6 bases, with 25 bases left in between. This CDR3 is built from 18 residues.

The chain links TRBV11-1 to TRBJ2-3; tentatively, D is TRBD2 (6 bases). Trimming cost V 4 bases and J 6 bases, with 17 bases left between them. The CDR3 contains 15 residues. Per germline, CDR1 SGHAT and CDR2 FQDESV (reference sequence). The CDR3 protein is CASSSSGGKADTQYF. The DNA for the CDR3 is TGTGCCAGCAGCTCGTCTGGGGGGAAGGCGGATACGCAGTATTTT.

This clonotype was detected only a few times. The chain carries TRBV20-1 and TRBJ2-1; TRBD2 matches 15 bases. The CDR3 spans 15 residues. The germline CDR1 and CDR2 sequences are DFQATT and SNEGSKA (reference sequence). With 5 bases clipped from V and 5 bases from J, the junction kept 4 bases outside the gene matches. The chain's CDR3 is CSAGGTSGRNNEQFF. In DNA, the CDR3 is TGCAGTGCTGGAGGGACTAGCGGGAGGAACAATGAGCAGTTCTTC.

Ten or more counts support this clonotype. The CDR3 DNA is TGTGCCAGCAGGAAACTAGCGGGGGGGCGAAATGAGCAGTTCTTC. Translated: CASRKLAGGRNEQFF. The chain links TRBV7-2 to TRBJ2-1, with 13 bases lining up with TRBD2. With 6 bases clipped from V and 7 bases from J, the junction kept 6 bases outside the gene matches. The CDR3 extends over 15 amino acids. Germline V lookup: CDR1 SGHTA, CDR2 FQGNSA.

This sequence joins TRBV29-1 and TRBJ1-1, with D possibly matching TRBD1 (6 bases). The CDR3 length is 12 residues. In germline, CDR1 is SQVTM, CDR2 ANQGSEA. The ends were cut back, 5 bases at V and 1 base at J, with 8 bases in the middle. CDR3 amino acids: CSVTRGNTEAFF. The CDR3 nucleotides are TGCAGCGTTACCAGGGGGAACACTGAAGCTTTCTTT.

This clonotype was seen a handful of times. The chain carries TRBV11-2 and TRBJ2-5, with 8 bases aligning to TRBD1. CDR3 size: 15 residues. The germline gives CDR1 SGHAT, CDR2 FQNNGV. The V segment lost 5 bases and the J segment 4 bases; nucleotides outside the gene matches: 9. CDR3 loop: CASSQPGTGRETQYF. CDR3 DNA sequence: TGTGCCAGCAGCCAACCTGGGACAGGCCGAGAGACCCAGTACTTC.

The chain recombines TRBV3-1 with TRBJ2-7; TRBD2 aligns across 7 bases. V dropped 3 bases and J dropped 7; count of bases not matched to a gene: 15. CDR1 and CDR2 from the germline V gene are LGHDT and YNNKEL (reference sequence). The CDR3 totals 16 residues. CDR3 residues: CASSHLGRTRVREQYF. As DNA, the CDR3 is TGTGCCAGCAGCCATTTGGGGCGGACTAGAGTGAGGGAGCAGTACTTC.

This chain joins TRBV15 and TRBJ1-1; D is ambiguous. The germline gives CDR1 LNHNV, CDR2 YYDKDF (reference sequence). The CDR3 spans 13 residues. V was clipped by 0 bases and J by 5 bases, with 7 bases between them. DNA for the CDR3: TGTGCCACCAGCAGAGATCGCCGAACTGAAGCTTTCTTT. Amino acid sequence: CATSRDRRTEAFF.